The subject of this entry is one T cell receptor beta chain. Per the original methods: Reference gene primer amplification in the assay estimated nucleated cell counts. Profiled with immunoSEQ multiplex PCR; TCRdb holds only in-frame clones, not every one. That table furnishes V, J and clone size, whereas the DNA furnished D and trimming. The sample has roughly 240,000 clones, about 79% seen once. V lost 4 bases and J 0 bases, leaving 7 bases between the germline ends. The CDR3 spans 13 residues. The V gene's germline CDR1 is SGHRS and CDR2 YFSETQ. This entry belongs to a study of blood T cell repertoires in COVID-19. As for the study in general: T cells, B-cell-depleted T cells, or PBMCs provided the cDNA or gDNA that served as material.

The V call is TRBV5-1, the J call TRBJ2-5; D ambiguous. Sequenced sample: peripheral blood. The sequence was obtained from a middle-aged man who had recovered from COVID-19. CDR3 nucleotide sequence: TGCGCCAGCAGCAGCCGGGACCAAGAGACCCAGTACTTC. Translating gives CASSSRDQETQYF.